The clone carrying this TCR beta chain has a handful of counts. Its antigen is currently unknown. The entry originates in a study of CD8 T cells in ankylosing spondylitis. Researchers built TCR beta libraries using quantitative 5'-RACE with molecular barcodes. TCRdb fed the 5' RACE reads into MiXCR, producing one record per CDR3 protein. In the table there are a few hundred thousand distinct CDR3 sequences, more than 20% of which are singletons. Findings of the study overall: Seemingly characteristic of ankylosing spondylitis blood was a TCR beta motif consisting of 7 or 8 highly homologous variants. Significantly higher representation of disease-linked clones was reported for matched ankylosing spondylitis synovial fluid.

Germline assignment: CDR1 SGHTA and CDR2 FQGNSA. Unmatched junction bases numbered 7, after V lost 5 bases and J lost 2 bases. The CDR3 sequence is 15 residues long. The sample comprised blood, either unsorted or a sorted T cell fraction (not recorded which). The chain couples TRBV7-2 to TRBJ2-7, with 9 bases fitting TRBD2. This TCR came from a female donor with ankylosing spondylitis or in good health (not recorded which). CDR3: CASSPLLAGPYEQYF. CDR3 bases: TGTGCCAGCAGCCCTCTCCTAGCGGGGCCCTACGAGCAGTACTTC.